Presented here are 16 T cell receptor beta chains from one specimen sequenced in a study of cytomegalovirus exposure and HLA in healthy donors. It was with 60 Vbeta and 13 Jbeta primers that the PCR ran. Profiled with immunoSEQ multiplex PCR; TCRdb holds only in-frame clones, not every one. This table holds tens of thousands of clones, about 80% found once. Sequenced: PBMCs. The receptor set was obtained from a man aged 55-75 years in good health and CMV-seropositive.

The J gene is TRBJ2-2, the V gene TRBV11-2; 9 bases match TRBD1. The CDR3 consists of 15 residues. From germline, CDR1 is SGHAT and CDR2 FQNNGV. J lost 9 bases, V lost 4 bases, and 9 bases had no gene match. CDR3 in DNA: TGTGCCAGCAGCTCCTCGGACAGGGGTTACCGGGAGCTGTTTTTT. This codes for CASSSSDRGYRELFF.

The V gene is TRBV11-1, the J gene TRBJ1-3; the match to TRBD1 covers 10 bases. V lost 5 bases, J lost 4 bases, and 2 bases stayed unmatched. This CDR3 is built from 14 residues. Germline V CDR1 and CDR2: SGHAT, FQDESV (reference sequence). The CDR3 reads CASSDRGRGNTIYF. In DNA form, the CDR3 reads TGTGCCAGCAGCGACAGGGGGCGAGGAAACACCATATATTTT.

The chain is built from TRBV18 and TRBJ1-5; perhaps TRBD1 as D (5 bases). The V gene's germline CDR1 is KGHSH and CDR2 LQKENI. V lost 4 bases and J lost 2, with 15 bases in between. The CDR3 is made up of 16 amino acids. The CDR3 nucleotides read TGTGCCAGCTCACTAACAGGAGAACTGGGCAATCAGCCCCAGCATTTT. The encoded protein is CASSLTGELGNQPQHF. The full variable domain, with the rest looked up from reference TRBV18 and TRBJ1-5, is NAGVMQNPRHLVRRRGQEARLRCSPMKGHSHVYWYRQLPEEGLKFMVYLQKENIIDESGMPKERFSAEFPKEGPSILRIQQVVRGDSAAYFCASSLTGELGNQPQHFGDGTRLSIL.

V and J are TRBV11-3 and TRBJ2-2; 12 nucleotides line up with TRBD1. Germline V gives CDR1 SGHNT, CDR2 YENEEA. CDR3 size: 19 residues. The ends lost 4 bases at V and 1 base at J; junction bases unmatched: 10. The CDR3 loop reads CASSSLFRDRGRNTGELFF. The CDR3 bases are TGTGCCAGCAGCTCCCTTTTCCGGGACAGGGGGCGGAACACCGGGGAGCTGTTTTTT. Combining the CDR3 with reference TRBV11-3 and TRBJ2-2 gives the whole variable domain EAGVVQSPRYKIIEKKQPVAFWCNPISGHNTLYWYLQNLGQGPELLIRYENEEAVDDSQLPKDRFSAERLKGVDSTLKIQPAELGDSAVYLCASSSLFRDRGRNTGELFFGEGSRLTVL.

This chain joins TRBV7-6 and TRBJ2-3; 10 nucleotides line up with TRBD2. The CDR3 is made up of 16 amino acids. The trim removed 5 bases at V and 3 bases at J, leaving 8 bases unmatched. CDR1 is SGHVS, CDR2 FNYEAQ, per germline. The CDR3 sequence is CASSPGAGGRTDTQYF. DNA for the CDR3: TGTGCCAGCAGCCCGGGAGCGGGAGGGAGGACAGATACGCAGTATTTT.

The chain uses TRBV11-3 and TRBJ2-5; 8 bases align to TRBD1. Germline CDR1 and CDR2: SGHNT and YENEEA. CDR3 length: 14 amino acids. Unmatched junction bases numbered 4, after V lost 5 bases and J lost 2 bases. CDR3 sequence (DNA): TGTGCCAGCAGCGGACAGGGAATTCAAGAGACCCAGTACTTC. It translates to CASSGQGIQETQYF.

The CDR3 DNA reads TGCGCCAGCAGTGAGAAATACAGCGGGAGTGGCTACGAGCAGTACTTC. Translated, it gives CASSEKYSGSGYEQYF. V and J are TRBV10-2 and TRBJ2-7; TRBD2 agrees at 8 bases. This CDR3 is built from 16 residues. Losses at the gene ends were 2 bases for V and 3 bases for J; bases not matched to a gene: 9. Germline CDR1 WSHSY, CDR2 SAAADI.

This sequence joins TRBV6-4 and TRBJ1-1, with 11 bases identical to TRBD1. The trim removed 4 bases at V and 7 bases at J, leaving 8 bases unmatched. This CDR3 is 15 amino acids long. Germline V gives CDR1 MRHNA, CDR2 SNTAGT. CDR3 sequence: CASSVTGQGAIEAFF. The CDR3 DNA is TGTGCCAGCAGTGTTACCGGACAGGGGGCCATTGAAGCTTTCTTT.

About this clone itself: Just one base apart from a much larger clone, this may be a read error. The sample has other DNA sequences that encode this CDR3 too. The V call is TRBV4-1, the J call TRBJ2-4, with 8 nucleotides matching TRBD2. The germline CDR1 and CDR2 sequences are MGHRA and YSYEKL. The CDR3 length is 15 residues. The J segment lost 4 bases and the V segment lost 0 bases, leaving 2 bases of the junction unmatched. This CDR3 reads CASSQEKRGKNIQYF. Here the CDR3 DNA reads TGCGCCAGCAGCCAAGAAAAGCGGGGGAAAAACATTCAGTACTTC.

This chain joins TRBV21-1 and TRBJ1-5; the table's D call of TRBD1 was not tested on the DNA. TRBV21-1 is tagged as a pseudogene. The CDR3 length is 16 residues. CDR3 sequence (DNA): TGTGCCAGCAGCATAAAACAGGGGGCTAGCAATCAGCCCCAGCATTTT. Its translation is CASSIKQGASNQPQHF.

This sequence joins TRBV11-3 and TRBJ2-7; 8 bases agree with TRBD2. The ends lost 1 base at V and 7 bases at J; junction bases unmatched: 18. This CDR3 contains 18 residues. CDR1 SGHNT and CDR2 YENEEA come from the germline V gene. CDR3 nucleotide sequence: TGTGCCAGCAGCTTAGGGTCCCTTGCAAATAGCGGGAACGAGGAGCAGTACTTC. Protein product: CASSLGSLANSGNEEQYF.

The chain carries TRBV2 and TRBJ1-5, with 7 bases that match TRBD1. Germline CDR1 is SNHLY and CDR2 is FYNNEI. CDR3 size: 12 residues. Trimming removed 6 bases from V and 8 bases from J; junction bases left unmatched: 4. CDR3 region: CASRIDREPQHF. The CDR3, as DNA: TGTGCCAGCAGGATAGACAGGGAGCCCCAGCATTTT.

The CDR3 reads CASSPLRNSPLHF. CDR3 bases: TGTGCCAGCAGCCCTCTCCGGAATTCACCCCTCCACTTT. The chain employs TRBV11-3 and TRBJ1-6; D ambiguous. Germline CDR1 is SGHNT and CDR2 is YENEEA. The ends were cut back, 5 bases at V and 7 bases at J, with 9 bases in the middle. This CDR3 region has 13 residues.

This clone was observed a few times. The chain couples TRBV6-6 to TRBJ2-5, with 14 bases matching TRBD2. V dropped 7 bases and J dropped 0; count of bases not matched to a gene: 4. CDR1 and CDR2 (germline): MNHNY, SVGAGI (reference sequence). This CDR3 contains 16 residues. For the CDR3, the DNA is TGTGCCAGCACCTGGACTAGCGGGGGGTACCAAGAGACCCAGTACTTC. This sequence encodes CASTWTSGGYQETQYF.

This rearrangement joins TRBV6-5 to TRBJ2-1; weak D call: TRBD1 (5 bases). Germline V lookup: CDR1 MNHEY, CDR2 SVGAGI. Between the trimmed V and J ends, which lost 2 bases and 6 bases, there was a span of 8 bases. The CDR3 has 13 amino acids. CDR3 in amino acids: CASSYGASNEQFF. CDR3 DNA sequence: TGTGCCAGCAGTTACGGGGCTTCCAATGAGCAGTTCTTC.

The chain combines TRBV7-9 with TRBJ2-1; 8 bases agree with TRBD2. Trimming removed 5 bases from V and 4 bases from J; junction bases left unmatched: 4. CDR1 is SEHNR and CDR2 is FQNEAQ in the germline V gene (reference sequence). This CDR3 spans 14 amino acids. The CDR3 sequence is CASSTGLGYNEQFF. As DNA, the CDR3 is TGTGCCAGCAGCACGGGACTAGGTTACAATGAGCAGTTCTTC.